This passage covers 28 T cell receptor beta chains from one sample sequenced in a study of spatial heterogeneity in lung cancer. Time point reported: sample taken at primary tumor resection. These TCRs' antigens remain unknown. Points from the study as a whole: The number of expanded tumor alpha and beta chains correlated with mutation number.

MiXCR, run by TCRdb on the 5' RACE reads, gives a single entry per CDR3 protein. In the table there are about 27,000 distinct CDR3 sequences, approximately 7% of which are singletons. Here the sequenced sample was lung tumor tissue, taken at surgery. The receptors stem from a male donor with early-stage non-small cell lung cancer.

This clonotype was seen many times. This chain joins TRBV5-5 and TRBJ2-1; possibly TRBD2 for D (6 bases). This CDR3 is 15 amino acids long. Per germline, CDR1 SGHKS and CDR2 YYEKEE (reference sequence). Trimming stripped 2 bases from V and 4 bases from J, with 13 bases between. The CDR3 loop reads CASSLGGFLYNEQFF. As DNA, the CDR3 is TGTGCCAGCAGCTTAGGAGGGTTCCTATACAATGAGCAGTTCTTC.

This clonotype was picked up many times. The rearrangement uses TRBV27 and TRBJ2-2; D is unclear. V was cut by 10 bases and J by 4 bases, with 10 bases left in between. This CDR3 is built from 12 residues. The germline CDR1 and CDR2 sequences are MNHEY and SMNVEV (reference sequence). The CDR3, as DNA: TGTGCCACTGACCCCGGCACCGGGGAGCTGTTTTTT. Amino acids: CATDPGTGELFF.

This clonotype appeared many times. The V and J genes are TRBV15 and TRBJ2-4, with D perhaps TRBD1 (5 bases). CDR1 and CDR2 (germline): LNHNV, YYDKDF (reference sequence). This CDR3 has 12 residues. Trimming cost V 0 bases and J 13 bases, with 10 bases left between them. The CDR3 DNA is TGTGCCACCAGCAGAGACAGGGCCATGCAGTACTTC. As protein: CATSRDRAMQYF.

This clonotype was counted ten times or more. V is TRBV11-3 and J is TRBJ2-5, with 7 bases matching TRBD1. The germline V gene has CDR1 SGHNT and CDR2 YENEEA. V was pared by 5 bases and J by 7 bases, with 4 bases of the junction left unmatched. The CDR3 has 12 amino acids. The CDR3 coding sequence is TGTGCCAGCAGCCGGACAGGCGGGACCCAGTACTTC. The encoded protein is CASSRTGGTQYF.

This clonotype has a count of ten or more. V gene TRBV13 combines with J gene TRBJ2-2; D call uncertain. Germline assignment: CDR1 PRHDT and CDR2 FYEKMQ (reference sequence). The CDR3 is made up of 15 amino acids. V was pared by 7 bases and J by 1 base, with 13 bases between. The CDR3 protein is CASTPGTLNTGELFF. DNA of the CDR3: TGTGCCAGCACTCCCGGAACACTGAACACCGGGGAGCTGTTTTTT.

This clonotype was seen at least ten times. V is TRBV5-1 and J is TRBJ1-6; D gene unclear. Looked up from germline, CDR1 is SGHRS and CDR2 is YFSETQ. CDR3 length: 15 amino acids. V was cut by 0 bases and J by 6 bases, with 10 bases left in between. This CDR3 is CASSLDISFNSPLHF. For the CDR3, the DNA is TGCGCCAGCAGCTTGGACATTAGCTTTAATTCACCCCTCCACTTT.

The sample holds many counts of this clonotype. The chain combines TRBV7-9 with TRBJ1-3, with 9 nucleotides matching TRBD1. From germline, CDR1 is SEHNR and CDR2 FQNEAQ (reference sequence). With 5 bases clipped from V and 2 bases from J, the junction kept 7 bases outside the gene matches. CDR3 size: 16 residues. CDR3 bases: TGTGCCAGCAGCACCTGGGACAGGGCTACTGGAAACACCATATATTTT. This gives the protein CASSTWDRATGNTIYF.

The rearrangement links TRBV15 to TRBJ1-6; a weak D match, TRBD1 (5 bases). Germline V CDR1 and CDR2: LNHNV, YYDKDF (reference sequence). The CDR3 runs to 16 residues. Trimming stripped 0 bases from V and 8 bases from J, with 14 bases between. This CDR3 is CATSRDGGSWYSPLHF. DNA of the CDR3: TGTGCCACCAGCAGAGATGGGGGGAGCTGGTATTCACCCCTCCACTTT.

As concerns this clonotype: The missing conserved phenylalanine or tryptophan at the end of this CDR3 makes a read error likely. The limits of the CDR3 on the DNA are not certain, so only TCRdb's listed CDR3 is given. J is TRBJ2-3 and V is TRBV7-9; TRBD1 is the table's D call and was not checked against the DNA. Germline values: CDR1 SEHNR, CDR2 FQNEAQ (reference sequence). Termini included, the CDR3 measures 12 amino acids. CDR3 sequence reads: CASSFRGRETDI.

The table lists this clonotype with many counts. The V and J genes are TRBV6-2 or TRBV6-3 and TRBJ1-2; no reliable D call. The CDR3 loop spans 15 amino acids. V lost 0 bases, J lost 2 bases, and 10 bases lay in between. Germline CDR1 reads MNHEY; CDR2 reads SVGEGT. The CDR3 loop is CASSYSGSLNYGYTF. As DNA, the CDR3 is TGTGCCAGCAGTTACTCCGGCAGCCTCAACTATGGCTACACCTTC.

The rearrangement links TRBV5-1 to TRBJ2-3, with D possibly being TRBD2 (6 bases). V was shortened by 7 bases and J by 3 bases, with 15 bases between the two germline ends. Germline lookup yields CDR1 SGHRS and CDR2 YFSETQ. The length of the CDR3 is 14 residues. CDR3 region: CASYHKEGTDTQYF. CDR3 DNA: TGCGCCAGCTATCATAAGGAGGGGACAGATACGCAGTATTTT.

There are many counts of this clonotype. The rearrangement links TRBV4-3 to TRBJ2-2, with D unresolved. V was trimmed by 2 bases and J by 4 bases, leaving 14 bases between them. Germline CDR1 and CDR2: LGHNA and YSLEER. The CDR3 totals 16 residues. The CDR3 coding sequence is TGCGCCAGCAGCCAAAGATATGGCGCGAGCACCGGGGAGCTGTTTTTT. Translation gives CASSQRYGASTGELFF.

This clonotype occurred a few times. The chain recombines TRBV7-8 with TRBJ2-5; D uncertain. Germline V gives CDR1 SGHVS, CDR2 FQNEAQ. The CDR3 covers 11 residues. V lost 5 bases, J lost 9 bases, and 10 bases lay in between. The CDR3 coding sequence is TGTGCCAGCAGCGACGACTTTCCCCAGTACTTC. Amino acids: CASSDDFPQYF.

V and J are TRBV7-2 and TRBJ2-1, with D possibly being TRBD2 (6 bases). This CDR3 is 15 amino acids long. CDR1 and CDR2 from the germline V gene are SGHTA and FQGNSA. Trimming removed 5 bases from V and 9 bases from J, with 20 bases in between. The CDR3 protein is CASSPRTTAMGEQFF. The CDR3, as DNA: TGTGCCAGCAGCCCCAGGACTACCGCCATGGGTGAGCAGTTCTTC.

The chain links TRBV10-2 to TRBJ2-1, with D possibly TRBD1 on 5 matching bases. V was clipped by 6 bases and J by 6 bases, with 6 bases between them. Germline V CDR1 and CDR2: WSHSY, SAAADI. There are 11 residues in the CDR3. The CDR3 DNA reads TGCGCCAGCAGCAGGGTCAATGAGCAGTTCTTC. This sequence encodes CASSRVNEQFF.

This clonotype was counted many times. V is TRBV6-6 and J is TRBJ2-3; 8 bases align to TRBD1. V shed 6 bases and J 4 bases; nucleotides not matched to a gene: 3. In germline, CDR1 is MNHNY, CDR2 SVGAGI (reference sequence). CDR3 size: 13 residues. The CDR3 here is CASSKQGADTQYF. Written as DNA, the CDR3 is TGTGCCAGCAGCAAACAGGGGGCAGATACGCAGTATTTT.

The J gene is TRBJ2-3, the V gene TRBV5-5; unclear D gene. The germline gives CDR1 SGHKS, CDR2 YYEKEE (reference sequence). Trimming took 0 bases from V and 6 from J, leaving 8 bases between them. This CDR3 has 13 amino acids. CDR3 in amino acids: CASSLAQMDTQYF. CDR3 DNA: TGTGCCAGCAGCTTGGCCCAGATGGATACGCAGTATTTT.

This clonotype was detected ten times or more. J is TRBJ2-2 and V is TRBV7-9, with 10 bases matching TRBD1. Germline V gene lookup returns CDR1 SEHNR and CDR2 FQNEAQ (reference sequence). This CDR3 has 17 amino acids. Germline trimming cut 5 bases from V and 6 bases from J; bases unmatched to any gene: 12. The CDR3 nucleotides are TGTGCCAGCAGCGGGACCGGGACAGGGGTAGTCTCCGGGGAGCTGTTTTTT. Its translation is CASSGTGTGVVSGELFF.

This clonotype was counted many times. CDR3 sequence reads: CASSYGGLNQPQHF. The CDR3 region has the DNA TGTGCCAGCAGTTACGGAGGGCTCAATCAGCCCCAGCATTTT. V usage is TRBV27 and J usage is TRBJ1-5; D is undetermined. CDR1 and CDR2 from the germline V gene are MNHEY and SMNVEV (reference sequence). The length of the CDR3 is 14 residues. The V end was cut by 4 bases, the J end by 3 bases, with 10 bases between.

This clonotype showed up just a few times. This rearrangement joins TRBV29-1 to TRBJ2-3, with 9 bases aligning to TRBD1. Looked up from germline, CDR1 is SQVTM and CDR2 is ANQGSEA. J gave up 2 bases and V 6 bases, and 3 bases lay outside the gene matches. The CDR3 is made up of 13 amino acids. The DNA of the CDR3 is TGCAGCGTGGACAGGGGAAACACAGATACGCAGTATTTT. This translates into CSVDRGNTDTQYF.

This clonotype was seen only a few times. DNA of the CDR3: TGTGCCAGCAGCCAAAGGGGGAATAATTCACCCCTCCACTTT. Residues: CASSQRGNNSPLHF. V gene TRBV14 combines with J gene TRBJ1-6; TRBD1 might be the D (6 bases). V lost 2 bases and J 5 bases, leaving 7 bases between the germline ends. In germline, CDR1 is SGHDN, CDR2 FVKESK. The CDR3 covers 14 residues.

CDR3 protein: CASSRGSLLMNTEAFF. For the CDR3, the DNA is TGTGCCAGCAGCAGGGGGAGTCTATTAATGAACACTGAAGCTTTCTTT. This rearrangement joins TRBV11-2 to TRBJ1-1; D might be TRBD1 (6 bases). The CDR3 sequence is 16 residues long. Germline CDR1 SGHAT, CDR2 FQNNGV. V shed 5 bases and J shed 0 bases, with 16 bases lying between them.

This clonotype was counted many times. This rearrangement joins TRBV20-1 to TRBJ1-4; D ambiguous. With 0 bases removed from V and 0 bases from J, the gap between germline ends came to 5 bases. There are 14 residues in the CDR3. Germline loops: CDR1 DFQATT, CDR2 SNEGSKA (reference sequence). CDR3 in amino acids: CSARDTPTNEKLFF. In DNA form, the CDR3 reads TGCAGTGCTAGAGATACACCAACTAATGAAAAACTGTTTTTT.

This clonotype was found many times. The genes are TRBV5-1 and TRBJ2-4; 7 bases line up with TRBD2. The CDR3 contains 15 residues. With V trimmed by 4 bases and J by 6 bases, 10 bases remained unmatched. Per germline, CDR1 SGHRS and CDR2 YFSETQ. The CDR3 protein is CASSRVAGEGNIQYF. The CDR3 coding sequence is TGCGCCAGCAGCAGAGTAGCGGGCGAGGGAAACATTCAGTACTTC.

This clonotype was counted between two and nine times. CDR3 sequence: CASSLMGAGEETQYF. Written as DNA, the CDR3 is TGTGCCAGCAGCTTAATGGGAGCAGGCGAGGAGACCCAGTACTTC. The rearrangement joins TRBV7-2 to TRBJ2-5, with D maybe TRBD2 (5 bases). The CDR3 sequence is 15 residues long. Germline CDR1 is SGHTA and CDR2 is FQGNSA. V lost 2 bases and J 5 bases, leaving 15 bases between the germline ends. The complete variable domain, with remaining parts taken from reference TRBV7-2 and TRBJ2-5, reads GAGVSQSPSNKVTEKGKDVELRCDPISGHTALYWYRQSLGQGLEFLIYFQGNSAPDKSGLPSDRFSAERTGGSVSTLTIQRTQQEDSAVYLCASSLMGAGEETQYFGPGTRLLVL.

This sequence joins TRBV3-1 and TRBJ2-7, with a possible D match to TRBD2 (6 bases). The CDR3 is 16 residues long. CDR1 and CDR2 (germline): LGHDT, YNNKEL (reference sequence). Trimming took 5 bases from V and 6 from J, leaving 23 bases between them. The CDR3 here is CASSTRYPGERGEQYF. As DNA, the CDR3 is TGTGCCAGCAGCACACGTTACCCGGGAGAACGGGGCGAGCAGTACTTC.

This clonotype was counted at least ten times. V is TRBV2 and J is TRBJ1-1; D uncertain. Deletions cut 4 bases from V and 1 base from J, with 7 bases between. From germline, CDR1 is SNHLY and CDR2 FYNNEI. The CDR3 length is 13 residues. The CDR3 DNA reads TGTGCCAGCAGTGCGCAGTCGAACACTGAAGCTTTCTTT. Protein product: CASSAQSNTEAFF.

The V call is TRBV7-2, the J call TRBJ2-5; D call uncertain. The CDR3 has 17 residues. V was pared by 2 bases and J by 1 base, with 17 bases between. Germline assignment: CDR1 SGHTA and CDR2 FQGNSA. This CDR3 reads CASSLRAGPHLQETQYF. Written as DNA, the CDR3 is TGTGCCAGCAGCTTACGGGCAGGCCCCCACCTCCAAGAGACCCAGTACTTC.